This TCR beta chain comes out of a study of blood T cell repertoires in COVID-19. In the study overall: Samples taken during acute and convalescent COVID-19 were collected in the United States, Italy and Spain. The analysed material was cDNA or gDNA that came from T cells, B-cell-depleted T cells, or PBMCs.

Original analysis: The authors estimated nucleated cell counts from reference gene primer amplification. Assay used: immunoSEQ multiplex PCR; TCRdb lists only in-frame clones, some missing. D and trimming were read from the DNA, whereas the V and J calls and clone size are those reported in that table. The sample gives under 300,000 clones, about 76% of which show up once; about 2.9% is in the top ten. Germline V gene lookup returns CDR1 SEHNR and CDR2 FQNEAQ (reference sequence). V dropped 4 bases and J dropped 7 bases, with 14 bases sitting between them. CDR3 size: 14 residues. The sample was peripheral blood. The origin of this receptor is a woman aged 55-70 years with active or convalescent COVID-19. The chain uses TRBV7-9 and TRBJ1-3; D might be TRBD1 (5 bases). This CDR3 is CASSSLGGVNTIYF. The CDR3 bases are TGTGCCAGCAGCTCCCTCGGGGGGGTTAACACCATATATTTT.